These 24 T cell receptor beta chains originate from one sample sequenced in a study of OX40 agonist ivuxolimab in advanced cancers. Profiled with immunoSEQ multiplex PCR; TCRdb holds only in-frame clones, not every one. This sample has roughly 49,000 clones, with about 87% found just once. Sequenced material: CD4+ or CD8+ T cells sorted from blood, taken in a trial of the OX40 agonist ivuxolimab. The receptors stem from an adult with an advanced solid tumor such as melanoma, head and neck, liver or kidney cancer.

This clone was seen only once. The chain is built from TRBV5-1 and TRBJ1-1; D uncertain. Trimming left V 2 bases short and J 7 bases short, with 9 bases between. The V gene's germline CDR1 is SGHRS and CDR2 YFSETQ. The CDR3 totals 12 residues. Here the CDR3 DNA reads TGCGCCAGCAGCTTCGGTAGCAGTGAAGCTTTCTTT. As protein: CASSFGSSEAFF.

The CDR3 here is CASSLVAGGNSYNEQFF. The DNA for the CDR3 is TGTGCCAGCAGCTTAGTTGCAGGGGGTAATAGCTACAATGAGCAGTTCTTC. This chain uses TRBV7-2 with TRBJ2-1, with 7 bases lining up with TRBD1. V shed 1 base, J shed 3 bases, and the junction held 9 bases outside the gene matches. From germline, CDR1 is SGHTA and CDR2 FQGNSA. There are 17 residues in the CDR3.

This chain joins TRBV7-9 and TRBJ2-2, with D possibly TRBD2 on 6 matching bases. CDR3 length: 15 amino acids. V lost 2 bases to trimming and J lost 5 bases, with 12 bases between them. Germline V gene lookup returns CDR1 SEHNR and CDR2 FQNEAQ (reference sequence). The CDR3 bases are TGTGCCAGCAGCTTAAGGACCGGGGGAACCGGGGAGCTGTTTTTT. Encoded protein: CASSLRTGGTGELFF.

The chain uses TRBV7-8 and TRBJ1-1, with 7 bases that match TRBD1. V shed 5 bases, J shed 1 base, and the junction held 10 bases outside the gene matches. Germline V CDR1 and CDR2: SGHVS, FQNEAQ. The CDR3 spans 16 residues. CDR3 nucleotide sequence: TGTGCCAGCAGCCCCCGTCCCGGGACAGCGAACACTGAAGCTTTCTTT. Amino acids: CASSPRPGTANTEAFF.

The genes are TRBV4-1 and TRBJ2-1, with D maybe TRBD1 (5 bases). Trimming took off 5 bases at V and 8 bases at J, with 16 bases between the two ends. CDR3 size: 14 residues. Germline V CDR1 and CDR2: MGHRA, YSYEKL. The CDR3 loop reads CASSVQAPHYEQFF. As DNA, the CDR3 is TGCGCCAGCAGCGTACAGGCCCCCCACTATGAGCAGTTCTTC.

This clone was recorded only once. The rearrangement links TRBV7-3 to TRBJ2-1; TRBD1 aligns across 11 bases. Trimming removed 5 bases from V and 14 bases from J; junction bases left unmatched: 5. Germline V gene sequence: CDR1 SGHTA, CDR2 FQGTGA. The CDR3 is made up of 12 amino acids. The CDR3 bases are TGTGCCAGCAGCCCCGGGACAGGGGGTAAGTTCTTC. This encodes CASSPGTGGKFF.

V and J are TRBV18 and TRBJ2-5, with D tentatively TRBD2 (6 bases). V dropped 5 bases and J dropped 4 bases, with 14 bases sitting between them. This CDR3 contains 14 residues. CDR1 is KGHSH, CDR2 LQKENI, per germline. CDR3 protein: CASSGGRPGETQYF. As DNA, the CDR3 is TGTGCCAGCTCAGGGGGGAGGCCGGGAGAGACCCAGTACTTC.

The chain couples TRBV10-3 to TRBJ1-6; D not certain. The CDR3 covers 16 residues. V lost 0 bases, J lost 4 bases, and 10 bases lay in between. Germline V gene lookup returns CDR1 ENHRY and CDR2 SYGVKD. The CDR3 sequence: CAISESGQKYNSPLHF. For the CDR3, the DNA is TGTGCCATCAGTGAGTCAGGCCAGAAATATAATTCACCCCTCCACTTT.

This clone is labeled medium-sized (0.01 to 0.1%). The genes are TRBV25-1 and TRBJ2-5; D is tentatively TRBD1 or TRBD2 (5 bases each). CDR1 MGHDK and CDR2 SYGVNS come from the germline V gene. There are 15 residues in the CDR3. V shed 1 base and J shed 3 bases, with 12 bases lying between them. CDR3 in amino acids: CASSESGTYKETQYF. The CDR3 nucleotides read TGTGCCAGCAGTGAATCCGGGACCTATAAAGAGACCCAGTACTTC.

The chain carries TRBV6-1 and TRBJ2-3; a possible D gene is TRBD1 (6 bases). Germline CDR1 and CDR2: MNHNS and SASEGT. V dropped 6 bases and J dropped 3 bases, with 13 bases sitting between them. This CDR3 has 14 amino acids. The CDR3 DNA reads as TGTGCCAGCAGCTTGAACAGGGTAACAGATACGCAGTATTTT. This gives the protein CASSLNRVTDTQYF.

The J gene is TRBJ2-2, the V gene TRBV15; 8 bases are shared with TRBD2. In germline, CDR1 is LNHNV, CDR2 YYDKDF (reference sequence). V shed 0 bases and J 6 bases; nucleotides not matched to a gene: 9. CDR3 size: 17 residues. The CDR3 DNA reads as TGTGCCACCAGCAGAGAACAGAGCGGGAGCGAGGCCGGGGAGCTGTTTTTT. Translation gives CATSREQSGSEAGELFF.

This sequence joins TRBV5-4 and TRBJ1-2; 7 positions match TRBD1. This CDR3 is built from 17 residues. Losses at the gene ends were 0 bases for V and 2 bases for J; bases not matched to a gene: 10. Germline CDR1 and CDR2: SGHNT and YYREEE (reference sequence). In DNA, the CDR3 is TGTGCCAGCAGCTTGGTCGGGGAGGGGGCGTTCAACTATGGCTACACCTTC. Amino acids: CASSLVGEGAFNYGYTF. Variable domain in full (rest from reference TRBV5-4 and TRBJ1-2): ETGVTQSPTHLIKTRGQQVTLRCSSQSGHNTVSWYQQALGQGPQFIFQYYREEENGRGNFPPRFSGLQFPNYSSELNVNALELDDSALYLCASSLVGEGAFNYGYTFGSGTRLTVV.

This clone was seen just once. V usage is TRBV10-3 and J usage is TRBJ2-3, with D maybe TRBD2 (6 bases). Germline CDR1 reads ENHRY; CDR2 reads SYGVKD. CDR3 length: 22 residues. The germline V and J ends were trimmed by 3 bases and 0 bases, with 31 bases remaining between them. The CDR3 DNA follows: TGTGCCATCAGTGAACCTCTGCCAGGGATCGGGTCGGGGGTCTCTAGCACAGATACGCAGTATTTT. Amino acid sequence: CAISEPLPGIGSGVSSTDTQYF.

This clone was counted once. The gene calls are TRBV9 and TRBJ2-7, with TRBD1 matching 7 bases. Germline CDR1 is SGDLS and CDR2 is YYNGEE. The CDR3 is 14 amino acids. J was trimmed by 7 bases and V by 4 bases; bases with no gene match: 11. This CDR3 is CASSRWTGTWEQYF. The CDR3 region has the DNA TGTGCCAGCAGCCGATGGACAGGTACTTGGGAGCAGTACTTC.

The CDR3 DNA follows: TGCGCCAGCAGCCAAGGTATCAACGGCGCCTACGAGCAGTACTTC. It specifies CASSQGINGAYEQYF. V usage is TRBV4-3 and J usage is TRBJ2-7; D remains unclear. Looked up from germline, CDR1 is LGHNA and CDR2 is YSLEER. V lost 1 base to trimming and J lost 2 bases, with 12 bases between them. The length of the CDR3 is 15 residues.

The chain recombines TRBV30 with TRBJ1-1; D uncertain. Deletions cut 3 bases from V and 0 bases from J, with 5 bases between. This CDR3 spans 12 amino acids. The germline gives CDR1 GTSNPN, CDR2 SVGIG (reference sequence). This chain's CDR3 is CAWSIMNTEAFF. The CDR3 region has the DNA TGTGCCTGGAGCATCATGAACACTGAAGCTTTCTTT.

The chain uses TRBV6-5 and TRBJ2-2; D assignment may be TRBD1 or TRBD2 (5 bases each). The V and J ends lost 5 bases and 7 bases respectively, with 11 bases between them. The CDR3 consists of 13 residues. CDR1 is MNHEY, CDR2 SVGAGI, per germline. CDR3 amino acids: CASSPLGDGELFF. CDR3 in DNA: TGTGCCAGCAGTCCCCTGGGGGACGGGGAGCTGTTTTTT.

This chain links TRBV19 with TRBJ1-1; D unclear. Germline CDR1 reads LNHDA; CDR2 reads SQIVND (reference sequence). The CDR3 has 14 amino acids. Trimming left V 6 bases short and J 1 base short, with 12 bases between. CDR3 in amino acids: CASRPSQRNTEAFF. CDR3 sequence (DNA): TGTGCCAGTAGACCTAGCCAGAGGAACACTGAAGCTTTCTTT.

The chain joins TRBV29-1 to TRBJ2-2; possibly TRBD2 for D (6 bases). Germline V gives CDR1 SQVTM, CDR2 ANQGSEA. V was pared by 6 bases and J by 2 bases, with 10 bases between. CDR3 size: 13 residues. CDR3 bases: TGCAGCGTGGGACTGGATAACACCGGGGAGCTGTTTTTT. Translating it yields CSVGLDNTGELFF.

The gene calls are TRBV4-3 and TRBJ2-7; D not resolved. The CDR3 totals 15 residues. Germline lookup yields CDR1 LGHNA and CDR2 YSLEER. Trimming took off 0 bases at V and 2 bases at J, with 11 bases between the two ends. CDR3 protein: CASSQDMAAAYEQYF. The CDR3 nucleotides read TGCGCCAGCAGCCAAGATATGGCGGCGGCCTACGAGCAGTACTTC.

The chain carries TRBV4-2 and TRBJ2-2; D gene ambiguous. This CDR3 spans 11 amino acids. Germline V CDR1 and CDR2: LGHNA, YNFKEQ. The V end lost 0 bases, the J end lost 7 bases, and 0 bases lay between the germline ends. For the CDR3, the DNA is TGTGCCAGCAGCCAAGACGGGGAGCTGTTTTTT. Its translation: CASSQDGELFF.

The chain is built from TRBV4-3 and TRBJ2-1; 11 bases agree with TRBD2. CDR1 is LGHNA, CDR2 YSLEER, per germline. This CDR3 spans 16 amino acids. Germline trimming cut 3 bases from V and 5 bases from J; bases unmatched to any gene: 6. The CDR3 sequence is CASSHPLSGGDNEQFF. The CDR3 DNA is TGCGCCAGCAGCCATCCCCTTAGCGGGGGGGACAATGAGCAGTTCTTC.

V and J are TRBV27 and TRBJ2-5, with D unclear. In germline, CDR1 is MNHEY, CDR2 SMNVEV (reference sequence). The CDR3 is made up of 14 amino acids. V was cut by 2 bases and J by 4 bases, with 11 bases left in between. The CDR3 nucleotides read TGTGCCAGCAGTTTAGGGCTAGTCGCAGAGACCCAGTACTTC. Protein product: CASSLGLVAETQYF.

The gene calls are TRBV6-1 and TRBJ2-2, with D perhaps TRBD2 (5 bases). The germline CDR1 and CDR2 sequences are MNHNS and SASEGT. This CDR3 comprises 15 residues. V was pared by 7 bases and J by 1 base, with 13 bases between. The CDR3 loop reads CASTLPDWNTGELFF. The CDR3 DNA follows: TGTGCCAGCACCCTCCCGGACTGGAACACCGGGGAGCTGTTTTTT.